Sequencing of this T cell receptor beta chain was carried out in a study of blood T cell repertoires in COVID-19. Study in general: The origin of the acute and convalescent COVID-19 samples was the United States, Italy and Spain.

In terms of age and location, participants ranged from roughly 18 to 90 years and lived in under 30 US areas. Each participant's cohort was designated according to participant-reported clinical history. This CDR3 spans 16 amino acids. V was pared by 1 base and J by 5 bases, with 14 bases between. Germline V lookup: CDR1 LGHNA, CDR2 YSLEER. As processed by the authors: The authors estimated nucleated cell counts from reference gene primer amplification. Repertoires were generated with immunoSEQ multiplex PCR, while TCRdb's copy carries only in-frame clones and drops some. V, J and clone size reflect that table, while D and trimming were determined from the DNA. The sample has 300,000 to 400,000 clones, around 86% seen once.

J is TRBJ2-2 and V is TRBV4-3; the D is unclear. The receptor comes from a woman between 35 and 50 years old with acute COVID-19. Sequences were obtained from PBMCs or T cells enriched from blood (not recorded which). The CDR3 loop is CASSQAPVYGTGELFF. The CDR3 nucleotides read TGCGCCAGCAGCCAAGCCCCGGTATATGGTACCGGGGAGCTGTTTTTT.